Below, 27 T cell receptor beta chains from the same sample are listed, as sequenced in a study of blood T cell repertoires in COVID-19. The protocol was immunoSEQ multiplex PCR, while the TCRdb copy is restricted to in-frame clones and leaves out a portion. The sample yields 200,000 to 250,000 clones, about four fifths seen once. Sequenced: PBMCs or T cells enriched from blood (not recorded which). All receptors come from a middle-aged woman who had recovered from COVID-19.

This chain uses TRBV27 with TRBJ2-7; 15 bases align to TRBD2. The V segment lost 6 bases and the J segment 5 bases; nucleotides outside the gene matches: 11. CDR3 length: 17 amino acids. Germline lookup yields CDR1 MNHEY and CDR2 SMNVEV (reference sequence). CDR3 DNA sequence: TGTGCCAGCAGCTCAACCCACGGGACTAGCGGGAGGAACGAGCAGTACTTC. Translated: CASSSTHGTSGRNEQYF.

V gene TRBV4-2 combines with J gene TRBJ2-2; D might be TRBD2 (7 bases). Trimming took off 1 base at V and 5 bases at J, with 17 bases between the two ends. The CDR3 has 17 residues. The germline V gene has CDR1 LGHNA and CDR2 YNFKEQ. CDR3 bases: TGTGCCAGCAGCCAAGCGGGGCGGGGGCGGAGAACCGGGGAGCTGTTTTTT. Residues: CASSQAGRGRRTGELFF.

V usage is TRBV29-1 and J usage is TRBJ1-2; D possibly corresponds to TRBD1 (6 bases). This CDR3 is built from 12 residues. Germline assignment: CDR1 SQVTM and CDR2 ANQGSEA. Trimming left V 4 bases short and J 9 bases short, with 15 bases between. The DNA of the CDR3 is TGCAGCGTTGTAAGGGGGTCTGGCCGCTACACCTTC. Residues: CSVVRGSGRYTF.

The V and J genes are TRBV28 and TRBJ2-3, with TRBD1 matching over 9 bases. The CDR3 covers 18 residues. The germline CDR1 and CDR2 sequences are MDHEN and SYDVKM. The junction had 17 bases not matched to a gene; V was cut back by 4 bases and J by 6 bases. The CDR3 coding sequence is TGTGCCAGCAGTTCATTACTAATACGGACAGGGGAGCTTGATACGCAGTATTTT. Residues: CASSSLLIRTGELDTQYF.

In its sample, this clone was seen a few times. The chain has TRBV6-5 and TRBJ2-1; 10 nucleotides align to TRBD2. Trimming cost V 3 bases and J 7 bases; bases outside gene matches: 6. Germline V gene lookup returns CDR1 MNHEY and CDR2 SVGAGI. The CDR3 has 15 amino acids. CDR3 nucleotide sequence: TGTGCCAGCAGTTATTTAGCGGGAGGTATTAATGAGCAGTTCTTC. It codes for CASSYLAGGINEQFF.

The gene calls are TRBV12-3 or TRBV12-4 and TRBJ1-5, with 9 bases fitting TRBD1. The trim removed 3 bases at V and 16 bases at J, leaving 7 bases unmatched. The CDR3 is made up of 12 amino acids. CDR3 nucleotide sequence: TGTGCCAGCAGTTTGAACAGGGGGCGGCAACATTTT. It is translated as CASSLNRGRQHF.

V usage is TRBV6-5 and J usage is TRBJ2-2; the match to TRBD2 covers 12 bases. CDR1 is MNHEY, CDR2 SVGAGI, per germline. With 2 bases clipped from V and 2 bases from J, the junction kept 0 bases outside the gene matches. The CDR3 totals 16 residues. The CDR3: CASSYGLAGNTGELFF. The CDR3 region has the DNA TGTGCCAGCAGTTACGGACTAGCGGGAAACACCGGGGAGCTGTTTTTT.

The chain employs TRBV24-1 and TRBJ2-3, with 8 bases fitting TRBD1. The CDR3 is 13 amino acids. Germline CDR1 is KGHDR and CDR2 is SFDVKD. V dropped 9 bases and J dropped 5; count of bases not matched to a gene: 6. The CDR3 is CATWQGAEDTQYF. The CDR3 nucleotides are TGTGCCACCTGGCAGGGGGCCGAAGATACGCAGTATTTT.

In this sample, this clone turned up a few times. The CDR3 spells CASSSSDNYGYTF. CDR3 sequence (DNA): TGTGCCAGCAGTTCATCAGATAACTATGGCTACACCTTC. The genes are TRBV28 and TRBJ1-2; D is uncertain. CDR1 is MDHEN and CDR2 is SYDVKM in the germline V gene. The CDR3 covers 13 residues. V gave up 4 bases and J gave up 1 base, with 7 bases separating them.

The chain employs TRBV2 and TRBJ1-2; possibly TRBD1 for D (6 bases). V was trimmed by 6 bases and J by 7 bases, leaving 15 bases between them. The germline V gene encodes CDR1 SNHLY and CDR2 FYNNEI. The CDR3 is 13 amino acids. The CDR3 DNA follows: TGTGCCAGCAGGGACAGTCGGGTGGGTGGCTACACCTTC. Encoded protein: CASRDSRVGGYTF.

The gene calls are TRBV19 and TRBJ1-5; D is possibly TRBD1 (5 bases). CDR1 is LNHDA, CDR2 SQIVND, per germline (reference sequence). With 7 bases removed from V and 4 bases from J, the gap between germline ends came to 17 bases. The CDR3 contains 15 residues. The CDR3, as DNA: TGTGCCAGTACCACCCCTCCAGGGCTGAATCAGCCCCAGCATTTT. Protein: CASTTPPGLNQPQHF.

This sequence joins TRBV29-1 and TRBJ2-5, with TRBD2 identical over 7 bases. This CDR3 has 16 amino acids. V gave up 4 bases and J gave up 4 bases; unmatched junction bases: 15. Germline V lookup: CDR1 SQVTM, CDR2 ANQGSEA. The CDR3 DNA sequence: TGCAGCGTTGCGGGAGCTAGCGGAAGAGGACGAGAGACCCAGTACTTC. Amino acid sequence: CSVAGASGRGRETQYF.

V is TRBV30 and J is TRBJ2-1, with D perhaps TRBD1 (6 bases). Germline V gene lookup returns CDR1 GTSNPN and CDR2 SVGIG (reference sequence). V gave up 2 bases and J gave up 8 bases, with 10 bases separating them. This CDR3 is built from 12 residues. The CDR3, as DNA: TGTGCCTGGAGTCAACAGGGTGATGAGCAGTTCTTC. Translation gives CAWSQQGDEQFF.

This chain joins TRBV6-5 and TRBJ2-1; 10 bases are shared with TRBD2. The CDR3 extends over 15 amino acids. The junction had 12 bases not matched to a gene; V was cut back by 7 bases and J by 9 bases. The germline V gene encodes CDR1 MNHEY and CDR2 SVGAGI. CDR3: CASTQLGAGGLEQFF. CDR3 bases: TGTGCCAGCACCCAGTTGGGAGCGGGAGGGCTTGAGCAGTTCTTC.

The genes are TRBV20-1 and TRBJ1-4, with D hard to call. The CDR3 consists of 13 residues. Germline-derived CDR1 and CDR2 are DFQATT and SNEGSKA (reference sequence). Trimming took 3 bases from V and 4 from J, leaving 9 bases between them. The CDR3 bases are TGCAGTGCTAGTGTCCGGTTTAATGAAAAACTGTTTTTT. Translated, it gives CSASVRFNEKLFF.

This clone was seen a single time. The V gene is TRBV3-1 (or the pseudogene TRBV3-2), the J gene TRBJ2-5; 10 nucleotides line up with TRBD2. After removal of 1 base from V and 1 base from J, the junction contained 6 bases not matched to a gene. The CDR3 is 17 amino acids. Germline V gene lookup returns CDR1 LGHDT and CDR2 YNNKEL (reference sequence). Written as DNA, the CDR3 is TGTGCCAGCAGCCAAGTACCTAGCGGGAGCGTCCAAGAGACCCAGTACTTC. Amino acids: CASSQVPSGSVQETQYF.

The CDR3 sequence is CASSQRTGRSYEQYV. The CDR3 DNA reads as TGCGCCAGCAGTCAGCGGACAGGGCGATCCTACGAGCAGTACGTC. The chain links TRBV10-1 to TRBJ2-7, with 8 nucleotides matching TRBD1. This CDR3 comprises 15 residues. The germline CDR1 and CDR2 sequences are WNHNN and SYGVQD (reference sequence). V lost 5 bases, J lost 1 base, and 7 bases stayed unmatched.

V and J are TRBV19 and TRBJ2-2; weak D call: TRBD2 (6 bases). V dropped 2 bases and J dropped 2 bases, with 9 bases sitting between them. The CDR3 covers 15 residues. Germline CDR1 LNHDA, CDR2 SQIVND (reference sequence). CDR3 residues: CASSIWGTNTGELFF. The CDR3 DNA follows: TGTGCCAGTAGTATATGGGGGACTAACACCGGGGAGCTGTTTTTT. The entire variable domain, with the rest obtained from reference TRBV19 and TRBJ2-2, is as follows: DGGITQSPKYLFRKEGQNVTLSCEQNLNHDAMYWYRQDPGQGLRLIYYSQIVNDFQKGDIAEGYSVSREKKESFPLTVTSAQKNPTAFYLCASSIWGTNTGELFFGEGSRLTVL.

The chain couples TRBV11-2 to TRBJ2-5, with a weak D call TRBD2 (7 bases). The CDR3 loop spans 14 amino acids. The germline V gene encodes CDR1 SGHAT and CDR2 FQNNGV. With 0 bases removed from V and 5 bases from J, the gap between germline ends came to 10 bases. The CDR3, as DNA: TGTGCCAGCAGCTTAGAAGGGGGAGGGGAGACCCAGTACTTC. Its protein is CASSLEGGGETQYF. Full variable domain (missing parts from reference TRBV11-2 and TRBJ2-5): EAGVAQSPRYKIIEKRQSVAFWCNPISGHATLYWYQQILGQGPKLLIQFQNNGVVDDSQLPKDRFSAERLKGVDSTLKIQPAKLEDSAVYLCASSLEGGGETQYFGPGTRLLVL.

The chain combines TRBV5-8 with TRBJ1-5; TRBD1 matches 8 bases. The length of the CDR3 is 15 residues. Trimming cost V 4 bases and J 2 bases; bases outside gene matches: 5. Germline V gene lookup returns CDR1 SGHTS and CDR2 YDEGEE. The CDR3 here is CASSDRGGRNQPQHF. The CDR3 DNA is TGTGCCAGCAGCGACAGGGGAGGTCGCAATCAGCCCCAGCATTTT.

The rearrangement joins TRBV7-9 to TRBJ2-1; 8 bases match TRBD2. The CDR3 has 15 residues. The trim removed 5 bases at V and 0 bases at J, leaving 3 bases unmatched. From germline, CDR1 is SEHNR and CDR2 FQNEAQ (reference sequence). CDR3 protein: CASSRGRSSYNEQFF. The CDR3 bases are TGTGCCAGCAGCCGCGGGAGGAGCTCCTACAATGAGCAGTTCTTC.

The chain joins TRBV20-1 to TRBJ1-1; D is possibly TRBD1 (5 bases). Germline V gene data show CDR1 as DFQATT and CDR2 as SNEGSKA (reference sequence). CDR3 size: 11 residues. Trimming took off 0 bases at V and 11 bases at J, with 10 bases between the two ends. In nucleotides, the CDR3 is TGCAGTGCTAGAGACCGGGGGTGGGCTTTCTTT. Its translation is CSARDRGWAFF.

The rearrangement links TRBV19 to TRBJ2-2; 11 bases fit TRBD1. There are 15 residues in the CDR3. Germline V gene data show CDR1 as LNHDA and CDR2 as SQIVND (reference sequence). V shed 7 bases, J shed 5 bases, and the junction held 6 bases outside the gene matches. The CDR3 spells CASKSGQGATGELFF. CDR3 bases: TGTGCCAGTAAATCAGGACAGGGGGCAACCGGGGAGCTGTTTTTT.

A few counts support this clone. The chain links TRBV11-2 to TRBJ1-1; D gene uncertain. The V gene lost 4 bases and the J gene lost 1 base, with 7 bases spanning the gap. From germline, CDR1 is SGHAT and CDR2 FQNNGV. This CDR3 is 13 amino acids long. The CDR3 sequence: CASSSPPNTEAFF. Written as DNA, the CDR3 is TGTGCCAGCAGCTCTCCCCCGAACACTGAAGCTTTCTTT.

The V gene is TRBV5-4, the J gene TRBJ2-5; a weak D match, TRBD1 (5 bases). V shed 4 bases and J shed 1 base, with 17 bases lying between them. Germline CDR1 reads SGHNT; CDR2 reads YYREEE (reference sequence). The CDR3 covers 16 residues. CDR3 sequence: CASSQIRGWGQETQYF. CDR3 coding DNA: TGTGCCAGCAGCCAGATAAGGGGCTGGGGCCAAGAGACCCAGTACTTC.

This clone was counted between two and nine times. The rearrangement links TRBV18 to TRBJ1-1, with a tentative D call TRBD1 (6 bases). The CDR3 is made up of 15 amino acids. Trimming left V 4 bases short and J 3 bases short, with 15 bases between. Germline lookup yields CDR1 KGHSH and CDR2 LQKENI. The CDR3 loop is CASSQYRARDTEAFF. The CDR3 region has the DNA TGTGCCAGCTCACAATACAGGGCTAGGGACACTGAAGCTTTCTTT.

J is TRBJ2-3 and V is TRBV10-3, with 7 bases matching TRBD2. CDR3 length: 15 residues. Trimming at V came to 8 bases and at J to 0 bases, leaving 8 bases not matched to a gene. The germline gives CDR1 ENHRY, CDR2 SYGVKD. In DNA form, the CDR3 reads TGTGCCATCGAAAGCGGGGCCGATAGCACAGATACGCAGTATTTT. The encoded protein is CAIESGADSTDTQYF.